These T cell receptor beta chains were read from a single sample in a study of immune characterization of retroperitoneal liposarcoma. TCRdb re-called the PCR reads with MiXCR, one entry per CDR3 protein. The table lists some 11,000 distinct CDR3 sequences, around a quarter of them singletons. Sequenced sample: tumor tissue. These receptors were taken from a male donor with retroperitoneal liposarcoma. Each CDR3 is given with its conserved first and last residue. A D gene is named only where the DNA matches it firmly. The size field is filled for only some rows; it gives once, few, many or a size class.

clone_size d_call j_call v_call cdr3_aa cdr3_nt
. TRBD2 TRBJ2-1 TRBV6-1 CASSESRGTSGGRRFF TGTGCCAGCAGTGAAAGTAGGGGGACTAGCGGGGGGAGACGGTTCTTC
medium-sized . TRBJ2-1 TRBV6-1 CASRPHRTYEQFF TGTGCCAGCAGACCCCATAGGACCTACGAGCAGTTCTTC
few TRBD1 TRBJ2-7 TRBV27 CASSLSGQGPYEQYF TGTGCCAGCAGTTTATCAGGACAGGGTCCTTACGAGCAGTACTTC
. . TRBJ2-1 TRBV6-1 CASSQTLLGSYEQFF TGTGCCAGCAGCCAAACCCTCCTGGGCTCCTACGAGCAGTTCTTC
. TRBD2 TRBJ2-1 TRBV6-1 CASSSGGLAYEQFF TGTGCCAGCAGTTCGGGGGGGCTTGCCTACGAGCAGTTCTTC
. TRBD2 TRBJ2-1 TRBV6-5 CASSNLAGGPGNEQFF TGTGCCAGCAGTAACCTAGCGGGAGGGCCGGGGAATGAGCAGTTCTTC
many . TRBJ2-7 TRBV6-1 CASGVGGGIRRGQYF TGTGCCAGCGGGGTGGGGGGCGGGATACGTCGGGGGCAGTACTTC
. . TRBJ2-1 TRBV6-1 CASRNPSSEQFF TGTGCCAGCAGGAATCCTTCGAGCGAGCAGTTCTTC
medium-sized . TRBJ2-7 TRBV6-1 CASVSGQMNDEQYF TGTGCCAGCGTCTCTGGACAGATGAACGACGAGCAGTACTTC
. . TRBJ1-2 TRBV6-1 CASSEAVGKGGYTF TGTGCCAGCAGTGAAGCAGTGGGTAAAGGAGGCTACACCTTC
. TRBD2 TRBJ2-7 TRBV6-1 CASSPGNTGTIRGRGLYNEQYF TGTGCCAGCAGCCCAGGCAATACTGGGACTATTAGGGGAAGGGGTCTCTACAATGAGCAGTACTTC
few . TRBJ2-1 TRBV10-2 CASTGQRSNEQFF TGCGCCAGCACAGGACAAAGATCCAATGAGCAGTTCTTC
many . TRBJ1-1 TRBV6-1 CASSDRSTGTEAFF TGTGCCAGCAGTGACAGGTCCACGGGGACTGAAGCTTTCTTT
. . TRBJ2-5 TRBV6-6 CASSFRGHAETQYF TGTGCCAGCAGTTTTCGGGGACACGCAGAGACCCAGTACTTC
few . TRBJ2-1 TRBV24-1 CATSETGTQETQFF TGTGCCACCAGTGAGACCGGGACCCAAGAGACCCAGTTCTTC
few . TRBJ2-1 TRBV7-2 CASSDRTGTAYEQFF TGTGCCAGCAGCGACAGGACGGGCACGGCCTACGAGCAGTTCTTC
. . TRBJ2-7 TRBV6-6 CASSYSRRSHEQYF TGTGCCAGCAGTTACTCGCGGAGGTCCCATGAGCAGTACTTC
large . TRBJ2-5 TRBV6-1 CASSVGSGQETQYF TGTGCCAGCAGTGTAGGGTCAGGCCAAGAGACCCAGTACTTC
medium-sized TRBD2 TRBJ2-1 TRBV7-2 CASSPGTSGRIHEQFF TGTGCCAGCAGCCCCGGGACTAGCGGGAGGATCCACGAGCAGTTCTTC
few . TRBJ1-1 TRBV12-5 CASGLRAGALNTEAFF TGTGCTAGTGGTTTGAGGGCAGGGGCTCTGAACACTGAAGCTTTCTTT
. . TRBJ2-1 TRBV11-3 CASSSKSSYEQFF TGTGCCAGCAGCTCAAAGTCCTCCTACGAGCAGTTCTTC
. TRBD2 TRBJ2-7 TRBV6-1 CATRGGAYEQYF TGTGCCACCCGGGGGGGGGCTTACGAGCAGTACTTC
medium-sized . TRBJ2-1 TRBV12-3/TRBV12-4 CASSLGSQEANEQFF TGTGCCAGCAGTTTAGGCAGTCAAGAAGCTAATGAGCAGTTCTTC
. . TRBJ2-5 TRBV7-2 CASSPGAETQYF TGTGCCAGCAGCCCCGGGGCCGAGACCCAGTACTTC
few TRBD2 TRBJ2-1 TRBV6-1 CASRLTSGFTYEQFF TGTGCCAGCAGACTGACTAGCGGGTTCACCTACGAGCAGTTCTTC
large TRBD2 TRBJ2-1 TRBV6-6 CASSYSSGGAHEQFF TGTGCCAGCAGTTACTCCAGCGGGGGGGCCCATGAGCAGTTCTTC
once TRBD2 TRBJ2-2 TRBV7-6 CASSSGTSGTGELFF TGTGCCAGCAGCTCCGGGACTAGCGGGACCGGGGAGCTGTTTTTT
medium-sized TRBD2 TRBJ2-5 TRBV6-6 CASSYSRGYERGGLEETQYF TGTGCCAGCAGTTACTCGAGGGGTTACGAGCGGGGGGGCCTAGAAGAGACCCAGTACTTC
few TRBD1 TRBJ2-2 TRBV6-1 CASSTNGIPGQTNTGELFF TGTGCCAGCAGTACGAATGGAATTCCGGGACAGACGAACACCGGGGAGCTGTTTTTT
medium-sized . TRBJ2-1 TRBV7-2 CASTPPTRKETQFF TGTGCCAGCACCCCCCCGACTAGGAAGGAGACCCAGTTCTTC
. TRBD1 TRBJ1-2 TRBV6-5 CASSFYRGGGYGYTF TGTGCCAGCAGTTTCTACAGGGGAGGGGGCTATGGCTACACCTTC
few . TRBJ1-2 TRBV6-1 CASSHTVDGYTF TGTGCCAGCAGTCACACAGTTGATGGCTACACCTTC
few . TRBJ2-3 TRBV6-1 CASSSVTGGGTDTQYF TGTGCCAGCAGTTCCGTGACGGGTGGAGGCACAGATACGCAGTATTTT
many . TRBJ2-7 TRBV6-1 CASSEAARDNHEQYF TGTGCCAGCAGTGAAGCTGCGCGGGATAACCACGAGCAGTACTTC
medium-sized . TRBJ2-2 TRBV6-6 CASSYSNPGGWGEGELFF TGTGCCAGCAGTTACTCGAACCCCGGCGGATGGGGTGAGGGGGAGCTGTTTTTT
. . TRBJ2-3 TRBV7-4 CASSPRLVSTDTQYF TGTGCCAGCAGCCCCCGGTTGGTTAGCACAGATACGCAGTATTTT
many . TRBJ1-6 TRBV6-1 CASTEKSDRYNSPLHF TGTGCCAGCACCGAAAAGAGCGACAGATATAATTCACCCCTCCACTTT
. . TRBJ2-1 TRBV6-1 CASRFDGTSSYEQFF TGTGCCAGCAGATTCGACGGAACAAGCTCCTACGAGCAGTTCTTC
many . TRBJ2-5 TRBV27 CASSFGNQETQYF TGTGCCAGCAGTTTTGGCAACCAAGAGACCCAGTACTTC
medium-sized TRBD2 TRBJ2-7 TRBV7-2 CASSLKGGTSDYEQYF TGTGCCAGCAGCTTAAAGGGAGGGACTAGCGACTACGAGCAGTACTTC